These T cell receptor beta chains were read from a single sample in a study of T cell responses to AZD1222 COVID-19 vaccine. Profiling relied on immunoSEQ multiplex PCR, and the TCRdb table lists in-frame clones only, not all of them. This sample has tens of thousands of clones, with around 90% found just once. This sample comprised peripheral blood, obtained on day 0 of AZD1222 vaccination. The receptors come from an adult in good health. Both conserved end residues are part of each CDR3. D genes are given only for firm matches. A row's size may be missing; if present it is once, few, many or a size class.

v_call: TRBV18
clone_size: .
j_call: TRBJ1-1
d_call: TRBD1
cdr3_aa: CASSRDRAAAFF
cdr3_nt: TGTGCCAGCTCACGTGACAGGGCGGCGGCTTTCTTT

v_call: TRBV3-1/TRBV3-2
clone_size: .
j_call: TRBJ1-1
d_call: .
cdr3_aa: CASSQGNLLANTEAFF
cdr3_nt: TGTGCCAGCAGCCAAGGGAACCTACTAGCGAACACTGAAGCTTTCTTT

v_call: TRBV3-1/TRBV3-2
clone_size: once
j_call: TRBJ2-1
d_call: .
cdr3_aa: CASSQDRRNGARSNEQFF
cdr3_nt: TGTGCCAGCAGCCAAGATAGGCGGAATGGAGCTCGAAGCAATGAGCAGTTCTTC

v_call: TRBV19
clone_size: .
j_call: TRBJ1-4
d_call: .
cdr3_aa: CASSKGATNEKLFF
cdr3_nt: TGTGCCAGTAGTAAGGGGGCAACTAATGAAAAACTGTTTTTT

v_call: TRBV11-1
clone_size: .
j_call: TRBJ2-7
d_call: TRBD1
cdr3_aa: CASSLETGSPYEQYF
cdr3_nt: TGTGCCAGCAGCTTAGAGACAGGGTCGCCCTACGAGCAGTACTTC

v_call: TRBV28
clone_size: .
j_call: TRBJ2-2
d_call: TRBD1
cdr3_aa: CASSLLGQGAGTGELFF
cdr3_nt: TGTGCCAGCAGTTTATTGGGACAGGGGGCCGGCACCGGGGAGCTGTTTTTT

v_call: TRBV19
clone_size: .
j_call: TRBJ2-1
d_call: TRBD1
cdr3_aa: CASTPGGTGSYNEQFF
cdr3_nt: TGTGCCAGTACCCCAGGGGGGACAGGGTCCTACAATGAGCAGTTCTTC

v_call: TRBV2
clone_size: .
j_call: TRBJ1-1
d_call: TRBD1
cdr3_aa: CASRDRLMNTEAFF
cdr3_nt: TGTGCCAGCAGGGACAGGCTCATGAACACTGAAGCTTTCTTT

v_call: TRBV9
clone_size: .
j_call: TRBJ2-2
d_call: .
cdr3_aa: CASSVGGSGPRPAGELFF
cdr3_nt: TGTGCCAGCAGCGTAGGGGGGAGCGGGCCCCGCCCCGCCGGGGAGCTGTTTTTT

v_call: TRBV7-9
clone_size: .
j_call: TRBJ1-1
d_call: .
cdr3_aa: CASSSRENTEAFF
cdr3_nt: TGTGCCAGCAGCTCCAGGGAGAACACTGAAGCTTTCTTT

v_call: TRBV4-1
clone_size: .
j_call: TRBJ2-6
d_call: TRBD2
cdr3_aa: CASSQEQPSGRFFGANVLTF
cdr3_nt: TGCGCCAGCAGCCAAGAACAGCCTAGCGGGAGGTTCTTTGGGGCCAACGTCCTGACTTTC

v_call: TRBV4-1
clone_size: .
j_call: TRBJ1-2
d_call: .
cdr3_aa: CASSQGALGGAYGYTF
cdr3_nt: TGCGCCAGCAGCCAAGGGGCGCTGGGCGGTGCATATGGCTACACCTTC

v_call: TRBV7-9
clone_size: .
j_call: TRBJ2-5
d_call: .
cdr3_aa: CASSLAPILQETQYF
cdr3_nt: TGTGCCAGCAGCTTAGCCCCCATACTCCAAGAGACCCAGTACTTC

v_call: TRBV7-8
clone_size: .
j_call: TRBJ2-7
d_call: .
cdr3_aa: CASSLAAGSYEQYF
cdr3_nt: TGTGCCAGCAGCTTAGCGGCGGGCAGCTACGAGCAGTACTTC

v_call: TRBV28
clone_size: .
j_call: TRBJ1-1
d_call: .
cdr3_aa: CASSLWENMNTEAFF
cdr3_nt: TGTGCCAGCAGTTTATGGGAAAACATGAACACTGAAGCTTTCTTT

v_call: TRBV10-1
clone_size: few
j_call: TRBJ2-1
d_call: .
cdr3_aa: CASRQSVDNEQFF
cdr3_nt: TGCGCCAGCAGACAATCGGTTGACAATGAGCAGTTCTTC

v_call: TRBV28
clone_size: .
j_call: TRBJ2-1
d_call: TRBD2
cdr3_aa: CASSPLAGSYNEQFF
cdr3_nt: TGTGCCAGCAGTCCACTAGCGGGGTCCTACAATGAGCAGTTCTTC

v_call: TRBV11-1
clone_size: .
j_call: TRBJ2-5
d_call: TRBD1
cdr3_aa: CASSSRTGQETQYF
cdr3_nt: TGTGCCAGCAGCTCGAGGACAGGGCAAGAGACCCAGTACTTC

v_call: TRBV10-1
clone_size: .
j_call: TRBJ2-1
d_call: TRBD2
cdr3_aa: CASSDGLVGNEQFF
cdr3_nt: TGCGCCAGCAGTGACGGACTAGTCGGAAATGAGCAGTTCTTC

v_call: TRBV5-1
clone_size: .
j_call: TRBJ2-2
d_call: .
cdr3_aa: CASSSPGPGGELFF
cdr3_nt: TGCGCCAGCAGCTCTCCAGGCCCCGGAGGGGAGCTGTTTTTT

v_call: TRBV6-5
clone_size: .
j_call: TRBJ1-2
d_call: .
cdr3_aa: CASSYPTGGYTF
cdr3_nt: TGTGCCAGCAGTTACCCAACGGGGGGCTACACCTTC